A selection of T cell receptor beta chains follows, all from one sample in a study of cytomegalovirus exposure and HLA in healthy donors. The table came from immunoSEQ multiplex PCR; TCRdb's copy has only in-frame clones and leaves some out. The sample has about 54,000 clones, approximately 78% seen once. Sequencing input: PBMCs. These receptors were collected from a female donor in good health and CMV-seronegative. Both conserved end residues are part of each CDR3. Each record gives: J gene, CDR3 length, D gene, clone size, V gene, CDR3 protein. D genes are given only for firm matches. Where a row states a size, it is once, few, many or the class of an expanded clone; other rows omit it.

j_call: TRBJ1-1
cdr3_length: 17
d_call: -
clone_size: -
v_call: TRBV6-1
cdr3_aa: CASSEDLVGGLNTEAFF

j_call: TRBJ1-2
cdr3_length: 15
d_call: TRBD1
clone_size: few
v_call: TRBV7-2
cdr3_aa: CASSLSGQGIIGYTF

j_call: TRBJ2-5
cdr3_length: 13
d_call: -
clone_size: -
v_call: TRBV6-5
cdr3_aa: CASSLTVSGTQYF

j_call: TRBJ1-5
cdr3_length: 15
d_call: -
clone_size: -
v_call: TRBV18
cdr3_aa: CASSASRRGEQPQHF

j_call: TRBJ1-1
cdr3_length: 13
d_call: -
clone_size: -
v_call: TRBV11-3
cdr3_aa: CASSLDGVTEAFF

j_call: TRBJ2-5
cdr3_length: 15
d_call: TRBD1
clone_size: -
v_call: TRBV5-1
cdr3_aa: CASSILTGGRETQYF

j_call: TRBJ2-7
cdr3_length: 13
d_call: TRBD2
clone_size: -
v_call: TRBV11-2
cdr3_aa: CASSGGGTYEQYF

j_call: TRBJ2-3
cdr3_length: 13
d_call: -
clone_size: -
v_call: TRBV2
cdr3_aa: CASIARSTDTQYF

j_call: TRBJ1-1
cdr3_length: 11
d_call: -
clone_size: medium-sized
v_call: TRBV29-1
cdr3_aa: CSVERDTEAFF

j_call: TRBJ2-3
cdr3_length: 15
d_call: -
clone_size: -
v_call: TRBV7-9
cdr3_aa: CASSSSGGALDTQYF

j_call: TRBJ2-5
cdr3_length: 12
d_call: -
clone_size: -
v_call: TRBV2
cdr3_aa: CASSGLAETQYF

j_call: TRBJ1-2
cdr3_length: 15
d_call: -
clone_size: -
v_call: TRBV7-8
cdr3_aa: CASSSDTLPTYGYTF

j_call: TRBJ1-1
cdr3_length: 12
d_call: -
clone_size: -
v_call: TRBV29-1
cdr3_aa: CSSRGRGTEAFF

j_call: TRBJ1-2
cdr3_length: 14
d_call: TRBD1
clone_size: -
v_call: TRBV11-2
cdr3_aa: CASRQTGVGGGYTF

j_call: TRBJ2-6
cdr3_length: 17
d_call: -
clone_size: -
v_call: TRBV5-1
cdr3_aa: CASSKGHESSGANVLTF

j_call: TRBJ1-2
cdr3_length: 14
d_call: TRBD1
clone_size: -
v_call: TRBV30
cdr3_aa: CAWTGTGRVGGYTF

j_call: TRBJ1-2
cdr3_length: 13
d_call: -
clone_size: -
v_call: TRBV30
cdr3_aa: CAWSVLNSYGYTF

j_call: TRBJ2-3
cdr3_length: 15
d_call: TRBD2
clone_size: -
v_call: TRBV10-2
cdr3_aa: CASSLISGAADTQYF

j_call: TRBJ2-7
cdr3_length: 14
d_call: TRBD1
clone_size: -
v_call: TRBV6-1
cdr3_aa: CASSKGQGKYEQYF

j_call: TRBJ1-3
cdr3_length: 16
d_call: -
clone_size: -
v_call: TRBV2
cdr3_aa: CASSGNRLGSGNTIYF

j_call: TRBJ1-1
cdr3_length: 13
d_call: TRBD1
clone_size: -
v_call: TRBV7-3
cdr3_aa: CASSDRGRGTASF

j_call: TRBJ2-1
cdr3_length: 14
d_call: -
clone_size: -
v_call: TRBV11-2
cdr3_aa: CASSSPLGVNEQFF

j_call: TRBJ2-2
cdr3_length: 13
d_call: TRBD1
clone_size: -
v_call: TRBV2
cdr3_aa: CASGQGFTGELFF

j_call: TRBJ1-5
cdr3_length: 13
d_call: -
clone_size: -
v_call: TRBV6-1
cdr3_aa: CASLQGPNQPQHF

j_call: TRBJ1-5
cdr3_length: 13
d_call: TRBD1
clone_size: -
v_call: TRBV6-1
cdr3_aa: CASSRDRDQPQHF

j_call: TRBJ1-4
cdr3_length: 13
d_call: -
clone_size: few
v_call: TRBV7-2
cdr3_aa: CASSPFYPEKLFF

j_call: TRBJ2-7
cdr3_length: 15
d_call: TRBD2
clone_size: few
v_call: TRBV10-2
cdr3_aa: CASSVRAGGPYEQYF

j_call: TRBJ1-5
cdr3_length: 15
d_call: TRBD1
clone_size: few
v_call: TRBV7-2
cdr3_aa: CASSMGTGGSQPQHF

j_call: TRBJ1-6
cdr3_length: 15
d_call: TRBD1
clone_size: -
v_call: TRBV7-2
cdr3_aa: CASTVNRGDNSPLHF

j_call: TRBJ2-4
cdr3_length: 14
d_call: -
clone_size: -
v_call: TRBV6-1
cdr3_aa: CASSRGSTQNIQYF

j_call: TRBJ1-1
cdr3_length: 16
d_call: -
clone_size: -
v_call: TRBV19
cdr3_aa: CASTPIGGRVNTEAFF

j_call: TRBJ2-5
cdr3_length: 15
d_call: TRBD2
clone_size: -
v_call: TRBV10-3
cdr3_aa: CAISVRGLATETQYF

j_call: TRBJ1-6
cdr3_length: 15
d_call: -
clone_size: few
v_call: TRBV6-5
cdr3_aa: CASSYSGQINSPLHF

j_call: TRBJ1-2
cdr3_length: 15
d_call: -
clone_size: -
v_call: TRBV5-6
cdr3_aa: CASSLRPDSSYGYTF

j_call: TRBJ2-2
cdr3_length: 12
d_call: TRBD1
clone_size: -
v_call: TRBV2
cdr3_aa: CASTQGAGELFF

j_call: TRBJ1-1
cdr3_length: 11
d_call: -
clone_size: -
v_call: TRBV29-1
cdr3_aa: CTGGGNTEAFF

j_call: TRBJ1-1
cdr3_length: 9
d_call: -
clone_size: -
v_call: TRBV29-1
cdr3_aa: CSVGEVTFF

j_call: TRBJ2-3
cdr3_length: 12
d_call: -
clone_size: few
v_call: TRBV2
cdr3_aa: CASSRVSDTQYF

j_call: -
cdr3_length: 14
d_call: TRBD1
clone_size: few
v_call: TRBV5-1
cdr3_aa: CASSPRDRDYEQYF

j_call: TRBJ1-1
cdr3_length: 14
d_call: -
clone_size: -
v_call: TRBV15
cdr3_aa: CATDQDADTTEAFF

j_call: TRBJ1-6
cdr3_length: 18
d_call: -
clone_size: -
v_call: TRBV2
cdr3_aa: CASIGRWTASSFNSPLHF

j_call: TRBJ2-7
cdr3_length: 13
d_call: TRBD1
clone_size: -
v_call: TRBV2
cdr3_aa: CASRGDRGHEQYF

j_call: TRBJ2-5
cdr3_length: 17
d_call: -
clone_size: -
v_call: TRBV14
cdr3_aa: CASSQDASRLLQETQYF

j_call: TRBJ1-1
cdr3_length: 14
d_call: -
clone_size: -
v_call: TRBV7-9
cdr3_aa: CASSPQGRNTEAFF

j_call: TRBJ1-2
cdr3_length: 13
d_call: -
clone_size: -
v_call: TRBV6-5
cdr3_aa: CASSPAGRYGYTF

j_call: TRBJ1-2
cdr3_length: 17
d_call: TRBD1
clone_size: -
v_call: TRBV4-2
cdr3_aa: CASSQDLRDRKFYGYTF

j_call: TRBJ2-1
cdr3_length: 16
d_call: -
clone_size: -
v_call: TRBV7-2
cdr3_aa: CASSLDRGLSYNEQFF

j_call: TRBJ1-2
cdr3_length: 15
d_call: -
clone_size: -
v_call: TRBV6-1
cdr3_aa: CASSLESGRNYGYTF

j_call: TRBJ2-3
cdr3_length: 14
d_call: TRBD2
clone_size: -
v_call: TRBV6-4
cdr3_aa: CASSKGLATDTQYF

j_call: TRBJ2-1
cdr3_length: 18
d_call: TRBD1
clone_size: once
v_call: TRBV5-1
cdr3_aa: CASSLALLTGGSRNEQFF